A single sample gave rise to the 29 T cell receptor beta chains below, sequenced in a study of blood T cell repertoires in COVID-19. Data came from immunoSEQ multiplex PCR; TCRdb stores just in-frame clones and leaves some out. The sample records 150,000 or so clones, more than 75% being singletons. Sequenced: peripheral blood. These receptors originate from a woman in her 70s with COVID-19, enrolled during active disease.

This rearrangement joins TRBV19 to TRBJ2-2; 10 bases match TRBD2. The CDR3 loop spans 15 amino acids. With V trimmed by 9 bases and J by 1 base, 5 bases remained unmatched. Per the germline V gene, CDR1 is LNHDA and CDR2 is SQIVND (reference sequence). CDR3 region: CASNRLAGNTGELFF. The CDR3 bases are TGTGCCAGCAATCGACTAGCGGGGAACACCGGGGAGCTGTTTTTT.

The CDR3 DNA follows: TGTGCCAGCAGCCAATCCTATGTCTTTAGCAATCAGCCCCAGCATTTT. Encoded protein: CASSQSYVFSNQPQHF. This rearrangement joins TRBV16 to TRBJ1-5; D gene unclear. Germline V gene data show CDR1 as KGHSY and CDR2 as FQNENV. The CDR3 has 16 residues. The V gene lost 0 bases and the J gene lost 0 bases, with 9 bases spanning the gap.

V usage is TRBV11-2 and J usage is TRBJ2-5; tentatively, D is TRBD2 (7 bases). The CDR3 is 19 amino acids. CDR1 and CDR2 from the germline V gene are SGHAT and FQNNGV. V gave up 0 bases and J gave up 0 bases, with 20 bases separating them. CDR3 amino acids: CASSLDLGVGGPHQETQYF. As DNA, the CDR3 is TGTGCCAGCAGCTTAGACCTCGGAGTCGGGGGGCCCCACCAAGAGACCCAGTACTTC.

The genes are TRBV25-1 and TRBJ1-6; tentatively, D is TRBD1 (5 bases). V lost 5 bases, J lost 5 bases, and 13 bases lay in between. Germline values: CDR1 MGHDK, CDR2 SYGVNS. This CDR3 is built from 15 residues. For the CDR3, the DNA is TGTGCCAGCAGTTTAGGGGTCAACGATAATTCACCCCTCCACTTT. Translation: CASSLGVNDNSPLHF. The whole variable domain, remainder taken from reference TRBV25-1 and TRBJ1-6, is EADIYQTPRYLVIGTGKKITLECSQTMGHDKMYWYQQDPGMELHLIHYSYGVNSTEKGDLSSESTVSRIRTEHFPLTLESARPSHTSQYLCASSLGVNDNSPLHFGNGTRLTVT.

This clone was seen just once. As DNA, the CDR3 is TGTGCCAGCAGCCCCCTTAGCGGGGGGCGACGATACGAGCAGTACTTC. Its protein product is CASSPLSGGRRYEQYF. V and J are TRBV7-2 and TRBJ2-7; TRBD2 agrees at 10 bases. Trimming at V came to 5 bases and at J to 4 bases, leaving 11 bases not matched to a gene. This CDR3 comprises 16 residues. Germline V gives CDR1 SGHTA, CDR2 FQGNSA.

The genes are TRBV5-1 and TRBJ2-6; D may be TRBD2 (5 bases). The length of the CDR3 is 16 residues. V was pared by 4 bases and J by 2 bases, with 13 bases between. Per the germline V gene, CDR1 is SGHRS and CDR2 is YFSETQ. CDR3 sequence: CASSPRLGTGANVLTF. DNA of the CDR3: TGCGCCAGCAGCCCCCGTCTCGGGACTGGGGCCAACGTCCTGACTTTC.

The chain has TRBV3-1 (or the pseudogene TRBV3-2) and TRBJ1-5, with 8 bases that match TRBD1. The germline CDR1 and CDR2 sequences are LGHDT and YNNKEL (reference sequence). V lost 1 base and J lost 5; bases outside the gene matches: 4. This CDR3 is built from 15 residues. CDR3: CASSQGAGGDQPQHF. The CDR3 DNA is TGTGCCAGCAGCCAAGGGGCAGGGGGCGATCAGCCCCAGCATTTT.

The V call is TRBV4-1, the J call TRBJ2-1; 16 bases are shared with TRBD2. The trim removed 1 base at V and 2 bases at J, leaving 5 bases unmatched. The CDR3 runs 19 residues. The germline V gene encodes CDR1 MGHRA and CDR2 YSYEKL. The CDR3: CASSQVGTSGGAPYNEQFF. The CDR3 region has the DNA TGCGCCAGCAGCCAAGTTGGGACTAGCGGGGGGGCCCCCTACAATGAGCAGTTCTTC.

The J gene is TRBJ2-1, the V gene TRBV5-5; TRBD2 agrees at 7 bases. The V gene's germline CDR1 is SGHKS and CDR2 YYEKEE (reference sequence). The CDR3 is made up of 17 amino acids. V was pared by 0 bases and J by 5 bases, with 11 bases of the junction left unmatched. CDR3 amino acids: CASSLALLASGDNEQFF. CDR3 coding DNA: TGTGCCAGCAGCTTGGCCCTGTTGGCTAGCGGAGACAATGAGCAGTTCTTC. The full variable domain, in which reference TRBV5-5 and TRBJ2-1 provide the parts outside the CDR3, is DAGVTQSPTHLIKTRGQQVTLRCSPISGHKSVSWYQQVLGQGPQFIFQYYEKEERGRGNFPDRFSARQFPNYSSELNVNALLLGDSALYLCASSLALLASGDNEQFFGPGTRLTVL.

The V call is TRBV18, the J call TRBJ2-7; D possibly corresponds to TRBD1 (5 bases). The V gene's germline CDR1 is KGHSH and CDR2 LQKENI. This CDR3 is 13 amino acids long. Between the trimmed V and J ends, which lost 3 bases and 3 bases, there was a span of 9 bases. The CDR3 protein is CASSPEGDYEQYF. The CDR3 DNA sequence: TGTGCCAGCTCACCGGAAGGGGACTACGAGCAGTACTTC. The entire variable domain, with the rest obtained from reference TRBV18 and TRBJ2-7, is as follows: NAGVMQNPRHLVRRRGQEARLRCSPMKGHSHVYWYRQLPEEGLKFMVYLQKENIIDESGMPKERFSAEFPKEGPSILRIQQVVRGDSAAYFCASSPEGDYEQYFGPGTRLTVT.

This clone was detected once. This chain connects TRBV5-5 to TRBJ1-2, with D possibly TRBD1 on 5 matching bases. The CDR3 consists of 14 residues. With 6 bases removed from V and 3 bases from J, the gap between germline ends came to 15 bases. The germline V gene encodes CDR1 SGHKS and CDR2 YYEKEE (reference sequence). CDR3 bases: TGTGCCAGCAACGACAGACAGTCTGACTATGGCTACACCTTC. Its translation: CASNDRQSDYGYTF. The full variable domain, rest sourced from reference TRBV5-5 and TRBJ1-2, is DAGVTQSPTHLIKTRGQQVTLRCSPISGHKSVSWYQQVLGQGPQFIFQYYEKEERGRGNFPDRFSARQFPNYSSELNVNALLLGDSALYLCASNDRQSDYGYTFGSGTRLTVV.

The chain couples TRBV6-5 to TRBJ2-7; TRBD1 aligns across 7 bases. Germline CDR1 and CDR2: MNHEY and SVGAGI. The CDR3 runs to 14 residues. With V trimmed by 6 bases and J by 3 bases, 8 bases remained unmatched. CDR3 sequence (DNA): TGTGCCAGCAGACGGGACAGTTCGTACTACGAGCAGTACTTC. The encoded protein is CASRRDSSYYEQYF.

This sequence joins TRBV4-2 and TRBJ2-5; TRBD2 aligns across 8 bases. The CDR3 runs 15 residues. From germline, CDR1 is LGHNA and CDR2 YNFKEQ. V was pared by 0 bases and J by 5 bases, with 5 bases of the junction left unmatched. Written as DNA, the CDR3 is TGTGCCAGCAGCCAAGAGTTGTCTAGCGGGGAGACCCAGTACTTC. Amino acids: CASSQELSSGETQYF.

The V and J genes are TRBV5-1 and TRBJ2-2, with TRBD2 matching over 15 bases. The CDR3 loop spans 17 amino acids. Trimming cost V 4 bases and J 7 bases; bases outside gene matches: 8. Germline CDR1 reads SGHRS; CDR2 reads YFSETQ. This chain's CDR3 is CASSPGLAGGPSGELFF. The DNA for the CDR3 is TGCGCCAGCAGCCCCGGACTAGCGGGGGGGCCTAGCGGGGAGCTGTTTTTT.

This clone was recorded a few times. The V and J genes are TRBV9 and TRBJ2-3, with D possibly being TRBD2 (7 bases). The CDR3 covers 15 residues. Germline V gene lookup returns CDR1 SGDLS and CDR2 YYNGEE. Deletions cut 0 bases from V and 6 bases from J, with 14 bases between. The CDR3 loop is CASSVDWGGVDTQYF. The DNA for the CDR3 is TGTGCCAGCAGCGTAGATTGGGGGGGCGTCGATACGCAGTATTTT.

The chain couples TRBV11-2 to TRBJ1-4; no clear D gene. V was clipped by 3 bases and J by 6 bases, with 5 bases between them. CDR1 is SGHAT and CDR2 is FQNNGV in the germline V gene. There are 12 residues in the CDR3. CDR3 in amino acids: CASSFRDEKLFF. The CDR3, as DNA: TGTGCCAGCAGCTTCCGGGATGAAAAACTGTTTTTT.

J is TRBJ2-7 and V is TRBV5-1; 9 bases agree with TRBD2. The germline CDR1 and CDR2 sequences are SGHRS and YFSETQ. There are 15 residues in the CDR3. The J segment lost 0 bases and the V segment lost 1 base, leaving 2 bases of the junction unmatched. The CDR3 DNA reads TGCGCCAGCAGCTTGAGCGGGGGGTTCTCCTACGAGCAGTACTTC. Protein: CASSLSGGFSYEQYF.

The chain is built from TRBV29-1 and TRBJ1-4, with TRBD1 as a possible D gene (5 bases). Trimming removed 7 bases at V and 3 bases at J, with 12 bases between. The germline CDR1 and CDR2 sequences are SQVTM and ANQGSEA. This CDR3 has 13 residues. Here the CDR3 DNA reads TGCAGCGCCGTCGGGGGTGCTAATGAAAAACTGTTTTTT. Its protein product is CSAVGGANEKLFF.

J is TRBJ1-2 and V is TRBV28, with 9 bases fitting TRBD1. The CDR3 runs to 15 residues. The germline gives CDR1 MDHEN, CDR2 SYDVKM. V trimming: 6 bases; J trimming: 4 bases; junction bases outside the gene matches: 9. CDR3: CASRDNRGRAYGYTF. CDR3 DNA sequence: TGTGCCAGCAGGGACAACAGGGGGCGAGCCTATGGCTACACCTTC.

This clone was seen a few times. The chain uses TRBV6-5 and TRBJ2-7, with a weak D call TRBD1 (8 bases). The V and J ends lost 4 bases and 5 bases respectively, with 21 bases between them. CDR1 is MNHEY and CDR2 is SVGAGI in the germline V gene. The CDR3 has 16 amino acids. The DNA for the CDR3 is TGTGCCAGCAGTTCCAATCACAGGGGGGGACGCCACGAGCAGTACTTC. Protein product: CASSSNHRGGRHEQYF.

This chain links TRBV7-8 with TRBJ2-5; TRBD2 agrees at 15 bases. The ends lost 1 base at V and 6 bases at J; junction bases unmatched: 9. The CDR3 length is 18 residues. In germline, CDR1 is SGHVS, CDR2 FQNEAQ. DNA for the CDR3: TGTGCCAGCAGCTTAGTCGGACTAGCGGGGGGGCATGGCCAGACCCAGTACTTC. Its protein is CASSLVGLAGGHGQTQYF.

The V and J genes are TRBV10-3 and TRBJ1-1; 8 bases are a match to TRBD1. Losses at the gene ends were 7 bases for V and 4 bases for J; bases not matched to a gene: 11. In germline, CDR1 is ENHRY, CDR2 SYGVKD. The CDR3 extends over 15 amino acids. The CDR3 region is CAIKGQGGLGTEAFF. The CDR3 DNA sequence: TGTGCCATCAAAGGACAGGGTGGGTTGGGCACTGAAGCTTTCTTT.

This chain joins TRBV2 and TRBJ2-3; 7 bases agree with TRBD1. V was clipped by 2 bases and J by 7 bases; unmatched bases: 12. The CDR3 has 16 amino acids. Germline-derived CDR1 and CDR2 are SNHLY and FYNNEI. The CDR3 sequence: CASSERGGLISYTQYF. Here the CDR3 DNA reads TGTGCCAGCAGTGAAAGAGGGGGCCTCATATCTTATACGCAGTATTTT.

The chain is built from TRBV4-1 and TRBJ2-3, with D possibly matching TRBD2 (6 bases). This CDR3 contains 15 residues. The V and J ends lost 0 bases and 9 bases respectively, with 16 bases between them. Germline loops: CDR1 MGHRA, CDR2 YSYEKL. CDR3 in DNA: TGCGCCAGCAGCCAAGATCGGGTGGACTACCCAACGCAGTATTTT. Translating gives CASSQDRVDYPTQYF.

The V gene is TRBV18, the J gene TRBJ2-1; D not certain. The CDR3 contains 15 residues. Germline CDR1 is KGHSH and CDR2 is LQKENI. V was trimmed by 0 bases and J by 4 bases, leaving 10 bases between them. Here the CDR3 DNA reads TGTGCCAGCTCACCACCGGCCCAGGCGTACAATGAGCAGTTCTTC. Translating gives CASSPPAQAYNEQFF.

The V gene is TRBV7-8, the J gene TRBJ2-1, with TRBD2 identical over 11 bases. Germline V lookup: CDR1 SGHVS, CDR2 FQNEAQ. The length of the CDR3 is 16 residues. V trimming: 5 bases; J trimming: 7 bases; junction bases outside the gene matches: 10. The CDR3 DNA sequence: TGTGCCAGCAGCACTGTCTTTAGCGGGGGGGCAAATGAGCAGTTCTTC. Translating gives CASSTVFSGGANEQFF.

This chain connects TRBV15 to TRBJ1-3; D gene unclear. With 0 bases removed from V and 0 bases from J, the gap between germline ends came to 6 bases. This CDR3 is built from 15 residues. Germline CDR1 reads LNHNV; CDR2 reads YYDKDF (reference sequence). CDR3 residues: CATSRDPNSGNTIYF. As DNA, the CDR3 is TGTGCCACCAGCAGAGACCCCAACTCTGGAAACACCATATATTTT.

The J gene is TRBJ2-1, the V gene TRBV3-1 (or the pseudogene TRBV3-2); maybe TRBD1 (6 bases). Trimming left V 1 base short and J 8 bases short, with 9 bases between. This CDR3 region has 13 residues. Germline loops: CDR1 LGHDT, CDR2 YNNKEL (reference sequence). In DNA form, the CDR3 reads TGTGCCAGCAGCCAAGGGCCAGGGGATGAGCAGTTCTTC. Its translation is CASSQGPGDEQFF.

In this sample, this clone turned up once. Here the CDR3 reads CASNGGQGSSDTQYF. Here the CDR3 DNA reads TGTGCCAGCAATGGGGGACAGGGAAGTTCAGATACGCAGTATTTT. This chain uses TRBV6-5 with TRBJ2-3; 9 positions agree with TRBD1. Germline V lookup: CDR1 MNHEY, CDR2 SVGAGI. CDR3 length equals 15 residues. J was trimmed by 4 bases and V by 7 bases; bases with no gene match: 9.